This T cell receptor beta chain was identified during a study of blood T cell repertoires in COVID-19. Measured with immunoSEQ multiplex PCR; TCRdb has only the in-frame clones, and not every one. Among about 200,000 clones listed, under 90% were seen once. This TCR was sampled from a man in his sixties who had recovered from COVID-19. The sample was peripheral blood.

DNA of the CDR3: TGTGCCAGCAGCCAGACTAGTCGTCATGAGCAGTTCTTC. Its protein is CASSQTSRHEQFF. The chain has TRBV6-5 and TRBJ2-1; tentatively, D is TRBD2 (6 bases). This CDR3 region has 13 residues. CDR1 is MNHEY, CDR2 SVGAGI, per germline. The V end lost 6 bases, the J end lost 8 bases, and 14 bases lay between the germline ends.